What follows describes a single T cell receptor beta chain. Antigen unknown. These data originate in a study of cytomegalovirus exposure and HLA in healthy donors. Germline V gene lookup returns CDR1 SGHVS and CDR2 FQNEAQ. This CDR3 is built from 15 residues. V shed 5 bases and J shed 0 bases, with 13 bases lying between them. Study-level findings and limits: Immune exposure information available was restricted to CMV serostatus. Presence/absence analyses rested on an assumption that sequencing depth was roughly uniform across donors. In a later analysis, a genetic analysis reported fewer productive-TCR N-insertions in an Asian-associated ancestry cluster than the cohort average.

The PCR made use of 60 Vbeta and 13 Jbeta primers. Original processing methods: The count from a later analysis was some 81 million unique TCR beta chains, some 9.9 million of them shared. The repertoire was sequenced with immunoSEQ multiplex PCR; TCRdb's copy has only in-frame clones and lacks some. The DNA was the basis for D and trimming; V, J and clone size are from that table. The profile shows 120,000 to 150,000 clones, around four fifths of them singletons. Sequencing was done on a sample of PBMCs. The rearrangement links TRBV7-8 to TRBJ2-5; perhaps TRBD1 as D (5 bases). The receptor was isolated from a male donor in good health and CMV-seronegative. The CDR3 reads CASSTLKGDQETQYF. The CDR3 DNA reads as TGTGCCAGCAGCACGCTTAAAGGGGACCAAGAGACCCAGTACTTC.